This T cell receptor (beta chain) was identified in a study of blood T cell repertoires in COVID-19. Whole-study context: Acute-phase and convalescent COVID-19 samples originated in the United States, Italy and Spain. Sources were T cells, B-cell-depleted T cells, or PBMCs; the material itself was cDNA or gDNA.

TCRdb keeps only in-frame clones here, not all; method: immunoSEQ multiplex PCR. The sample lists 410,000 or so clones, just over 85% occurring once. Germline V gives CDR1 MNHEY, CDR2 SMNVEV (reference sequence). V was trimmed by 3 bases and J by 2 bases, leaving 8 bases between them. This CDR3 region has 14 residues. The TCR was taken from a woman aged 30 to 39 with active or convalescent COVID-19. This chain connects TRBV27 to TRBJ2-1, with unresolved D. Material: peripheral blood. The CDR3 here is CASSLYSPYNEQFF. As DNA, the CDR3 is TGTGCCAGCAGTTTGTACAGCCCCTACAATGAGCAGTTCTTC.